This TCR beta chain was captured by sequencing in a study of molecular identifiers for immune sequencing clone quantification. Study-wide points: Clones above 20 RNA copies contained over 98% of effector molecules but under 1% of naive ones.

This clonotype was counted many times. What it binds is not known. The V end was cut by 4 bases, the J end by 0 bases, with 12 bases between. Germline lookup yields CDR1 SNHLY and CDR2 FYNNEI. The length of the CDR3 is 15 residues. In preparing bulk TCR libraries, previously described methods and listed TCR primers were used. In TCRdb, the PCR reads were re-called with MiXCR into one record per CDR3 protein. The sample yields about 640,000 distinct CDR3 sequences, less than 20% seen once. Between roughly 20,000 and 1,100,000 sorted cells, with 10%, 30% or 50% RNA, yielded naive CD8 libraries. The receptor's source is a human donor in good health. Some libraries in this study had Jurkat cell RNA spiked in. This chain uses TRBV2 with TRBJ1-2; TRBD1 is a possible D gene (5 bases). The sample was naive CD8+ T cells from blood, with Jurkat cell RNA spiked in. Subset noted: FACS-sorted CD8+CD4-CCR7+CD45RA+ naive T cells. The CDR3 sequence: CASSGQPFSNYGYTF. CDR3 coding DNA: TGTGCCAGCAGTGGACAGCCCTTTTCTAACTATGGCTACACCTTC.